The 2 T cell receptor beta chains given below trace back to one sample, sequenced in a study of blood T cell repertoires in COVID-19. Assay used: immunoSEQ multiplex PCR; TCRdb lists only in-frame clones, some missing. The table records more than 350,000 clones, approximately 91% of them present only once. The sequenced sample was PBMCs or T cells enriched from blood (not recorded which). Receptors were obtained from a woman between 18 and 29 years old who had been exposed to COVID-19.

This chain links TRBV28 with TRBJ1-2; perhaps TRBD1 as D (6 bases). The V gene lost 7 bases and the J gene lost 6 bases, with 12 bases spanning the gap. The CDR3 is 12 residues long. Germline V gives CDR1 MDHEN, CDR2 SYDVKM. This CDR3 is CASTTGPDGYTF. The CDR3 DNA reads as TGTGCCAGCACAACAGGGCCTGATGGCTACACCTTC.

This chain uses TRBV21-1 with TRBJ2-7; the D call TRBD2 from the table was never checked on the DNA. TRBV21-1 is a pseudogene segment. The CDR3 totals 14 residues. DNA for the CDR3: TGTGCCAGCACGGGGACTAGCGGTACCTACGAGCAGTACTTC. Translation gives CASTGTSGTYEQYF.